These 10 T cell receptor beta chains originate from one sample sequenced in a study of T cells in Graves' hyperthyroidism and ophthalmopathy. From RNA transcripts, TCR beta CDR3 regions were amplified. With the HTBI primer set, the TCR CDR3 went through a first round of RT-PCR. From the multiplex PCR reads, TCRdb called clonotypes with MiXCR, one entry per CDR3 protein. Of about 740,000 distinct CDR3 sequences listed, 13% to 15% were seen once; the top ten hold roughly 10%. The sequencing sample was made of blood. The receptors originated from a woman younger than 30 with Graves' hyperthyroidism.

This clonotype showed up just a few times. V gene TRBV5-1 combines with J gene TRBJ2-3; 7 bases fit TRBD2. After removal of 2 bases from V and 10 bases from J, the junction contained 4 bases not matched to a gene. Germline assignment: CDR1 SGHRS and CDR2 YFSETQ. The CDR3 spans 12 residues. The CDR3 nucleotides are TGCGCCAGCAGCTTCGGCCGGGAGGCGCAGTATTTT. Its protein is CASSFGREAQYF.

The sample holds a few counts of this clonotype. The V call is TRBV28, the J call TRBJ1-2; D is ambiguous. With 6 bases removed from V and 5 bases from J, the gap between germline ends came to 13 bases. The CDR3 is made up of 13 amino acids. CDR1 is MDHEN, CDR2 SYDVKM, per germline. The CDR3 is CASSPSPAYGYTF. CDR3 in DNA: TGTGCCAGCAGCCCCTCCCCGGCGTATGGCTACACCTTC.

There are a few counts of this clonotype. The rearrangement uses TRBV29-1 and TRBJ2-3; no definite D call. The germline V gene encodes CDR1 SQVTM and CDR2 ANQGSEA. CDR3 length: 12 amino acids. The germline V and J ends were trimmed by 7 bases and 1 base, with 9 bases remaining between them. The DNA for the CDR3 is TGCAGCGCTTCCCTGGGCACAGATACGCAGTATTTT. Translated: CSASLGTDTQYF.

This chain uses TRBV28 with TRBJ2-3; 9 nucleotides align to TRBD2. CDR3 length: 15 residues. J gave up 4 bases and V 4 bases, and 6 bases lay outside the gene matches. Germline V gene sequence: CDR1 MDHEN, CDR2 SYDVKM. For the CDR3, the DNA is TGTGCCAGCAGTTACATAGCGGGAGAGTCAGATACGCAGTATTTT. This codes for CASSYIAGESDTQYF.

This clonotype was picked up many times. V is TRBV5-5 and J is TRBJ2-1; 10 bases fit TRBD2. CDR3 length equals 15 residues. J lost 8 bases, V lost 2 bases, and 7 bases had no gene match. Germline V CDR1 and CDR2: SGHKS, YYEKEE (reference sequence). The DNA for the CDR3 is TGTGCCAGCAGCTTAAGCGAGCGGGAGGGTGATGAGCAGTTCTTC. Its translation: CASSLSEREGDEQFF.

At least ten counts were recorded for this clonotype. The CDR3 loop is CASSPGKTNEKLFF. CDR3 in DNA: TGTGCCAGCTCACCCGGGAAGACTAATGAAAAACTGTTTTTT. The rearrangement joins TRBV18 to TRBJ1-4, with D unresolved. Germline loops: CDR1 KGHSH, CDR2 LQKENI. The CDR3 length is 14 residues. V lost 3 bases and J 2 bases, leaving 7 bases between the germline ends.

In its sample, this clonotype was seen a few times. The rearrangement uses TRBV30 and TRBJ2-3; TRBD2 matches 14 bases. From germline, CDR1 is GTSNPN and CDR2 SVGIG (reference sequence). Losses at the gene ends were 4 bases for V and 7 bases for J; bases not matched to a gene: 13. This CDR3 is 17 amino acids long. The CDR3 protein is CAWTHFPGLAGEYTQYF. The CDR3 DNA reads as TGTGCCTGGACCCACTTCCCGGGACTAGCGGGAGAATATACGCAGTATTTT. Variable domain in full (rest from reference TRBV30 and TRBJ2-3): SQTIHQWPATLVQPVGSPLSLECTVEGTSNPNLYWYRQAAGRGLQLLFYSVGIGQISSEVPQNLSASRPQDRQFILSSKKLLLSDSGFYLCAWTHFPGLAGEYTQYFGPGTRLTVL.

The V and J genes are TRBV19 and TRBJ1-6, with 7 bases aligning to TRBD1. Germline V gene sequence: CDR1 LNHDA, CDR2 SQIVND (reference sequence). The CDR3 extends over 17 amino acids. J was trimmed by 9 bases and V by 5 bases; bases with no gene match: 16. This chain's CDR3 is CASSPRDSSRARSPLHF. The CDR3, as DNA: TGTGCCAGTAGTCCCCGGGACAGCTCGAGGGCTCGTTCACCCCTCCACTTT.

This clonotype appeared many times. The V call is TRBV20-1, the J call TRBJ1-1, with a tentative D call TRBD1 (6 bases). From germline, CDR1 is DFQATT and CDR2 SNEGSKA (reference sequence). Trimming shortened V by 7 bases and J by 5 bases, and 17 bases separated the two germline ends. This CDR3 contains 13 residues. The CDR3 region has the DNA TGCAGTGGTAACCGGGGGGCCCGGACTGAAGCTTTCTTT. Amino acid sequence: CSGNRGARTEAFF.

This clonotype was picked up a small number of times. The chain is built from TRBV6-1 and TRBJ2-3; 7 bases align to TRBD2. Per the germline V gene, CDR1 is MNHNS and CDR2 is SASEGT. With 6 bases clipped from V and 2 bases from J, the junction kept 5 bases outside the gene matches. CDR3 length: 14 residues. In DNA form, the CDR3 reads TGTGCCAGCAGCCGGGACTACACCACAGATACGCAGTATTTT. Protein: CASSRDYTTDTQYF.